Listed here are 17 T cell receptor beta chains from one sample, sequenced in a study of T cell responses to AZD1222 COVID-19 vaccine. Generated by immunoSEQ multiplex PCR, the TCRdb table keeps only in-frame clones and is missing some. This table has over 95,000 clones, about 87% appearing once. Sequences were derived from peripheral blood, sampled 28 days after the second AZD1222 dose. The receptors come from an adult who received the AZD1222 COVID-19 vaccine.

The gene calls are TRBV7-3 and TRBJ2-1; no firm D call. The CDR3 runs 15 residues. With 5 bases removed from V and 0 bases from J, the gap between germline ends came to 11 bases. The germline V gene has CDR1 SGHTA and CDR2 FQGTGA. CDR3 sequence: CASSPHSSSYNEQFF. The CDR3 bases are TGTGCCAGCAGCCCGCACAGCAGCTCCTACAATGAGCAGTTCTTC.

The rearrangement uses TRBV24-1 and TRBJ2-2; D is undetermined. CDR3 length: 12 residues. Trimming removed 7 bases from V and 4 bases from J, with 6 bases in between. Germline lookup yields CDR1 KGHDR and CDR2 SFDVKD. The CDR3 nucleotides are TGTGCCACCAGACAGAGCACCGGGGAGCTGTTTTTT. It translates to CATRQSTGELFF.

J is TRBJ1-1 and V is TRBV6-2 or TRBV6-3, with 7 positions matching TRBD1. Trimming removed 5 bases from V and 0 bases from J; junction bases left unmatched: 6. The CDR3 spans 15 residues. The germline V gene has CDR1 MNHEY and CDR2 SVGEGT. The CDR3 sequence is CASSDRVAMNTEAFF. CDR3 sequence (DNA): TGTGCCAGCAGTGACAGGGTAGCCATGAACACTGAAGCTTTCTTT.

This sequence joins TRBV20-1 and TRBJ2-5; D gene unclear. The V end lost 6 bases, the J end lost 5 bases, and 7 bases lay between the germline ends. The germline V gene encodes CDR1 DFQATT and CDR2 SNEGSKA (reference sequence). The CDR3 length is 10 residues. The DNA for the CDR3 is TGCAGTGCCCTGGGGGAGACCCAGTACTTC. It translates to CSALGETQYF.

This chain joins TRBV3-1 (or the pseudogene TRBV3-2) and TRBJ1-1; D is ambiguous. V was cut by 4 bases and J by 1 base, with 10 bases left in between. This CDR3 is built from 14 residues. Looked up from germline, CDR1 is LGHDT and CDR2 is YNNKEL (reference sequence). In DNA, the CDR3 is TGTGCCAGCAGCCCCAGGAGACAGAACACTGAAGCTTTCTTT. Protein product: CASSPRRQNTEAFF.

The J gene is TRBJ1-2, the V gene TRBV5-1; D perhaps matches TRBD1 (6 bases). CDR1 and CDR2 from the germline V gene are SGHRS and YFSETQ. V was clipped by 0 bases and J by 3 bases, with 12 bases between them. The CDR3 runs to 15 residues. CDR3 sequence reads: CASSLGQAGDYGYTF. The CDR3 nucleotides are TGCGCCAGCAGCTTGGGACAGGCGGGGGACTATGGCTACACCTTC.

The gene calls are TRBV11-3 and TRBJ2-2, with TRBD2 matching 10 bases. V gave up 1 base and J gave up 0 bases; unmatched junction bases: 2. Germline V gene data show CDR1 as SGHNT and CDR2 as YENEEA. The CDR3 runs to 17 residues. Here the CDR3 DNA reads TGTGCCAGCAGCTTAGGTCTAGCGGGGGCGAACACCGGGGAGCTGTTTTTT. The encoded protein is CASSLGLAGANTGELFF.

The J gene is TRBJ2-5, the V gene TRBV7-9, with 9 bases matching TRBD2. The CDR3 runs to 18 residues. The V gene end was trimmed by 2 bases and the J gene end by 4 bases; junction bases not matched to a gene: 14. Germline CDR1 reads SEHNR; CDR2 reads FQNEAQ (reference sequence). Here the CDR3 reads CASSLPRGGGAHSETQYF. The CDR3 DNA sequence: TGTGCCAGCAGCTTACCCCGGGGCGGGGGGGCCCATTCAGAGACCCAGTACTTC.

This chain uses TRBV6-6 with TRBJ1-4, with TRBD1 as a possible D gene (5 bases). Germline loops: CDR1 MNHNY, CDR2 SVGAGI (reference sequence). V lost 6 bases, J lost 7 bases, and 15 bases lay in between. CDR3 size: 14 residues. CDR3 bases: TGTGCCAGCAGCTCCGGGGACCAGAGTGAAAAACTGTTTTTT. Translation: CASSSGDQSEKLFF.

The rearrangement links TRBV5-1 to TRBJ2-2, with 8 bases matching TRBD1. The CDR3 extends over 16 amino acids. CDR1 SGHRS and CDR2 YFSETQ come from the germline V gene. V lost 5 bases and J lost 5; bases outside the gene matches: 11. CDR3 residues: CASSARGQGATGELFF. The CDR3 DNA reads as TGCGCCAGCAGTGCGCGAGGGCAGGGGGCGACCGGGGAGCTGTTTTTT.

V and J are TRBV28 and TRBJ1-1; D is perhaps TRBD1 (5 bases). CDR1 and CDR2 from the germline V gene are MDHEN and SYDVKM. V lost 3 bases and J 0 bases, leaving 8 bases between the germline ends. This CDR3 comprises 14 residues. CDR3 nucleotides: TGTGCCAGCAGTTTGGGACGGCTGAACACTGAAGCTTTCTTT. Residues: CASSLGRLNTEAFF.

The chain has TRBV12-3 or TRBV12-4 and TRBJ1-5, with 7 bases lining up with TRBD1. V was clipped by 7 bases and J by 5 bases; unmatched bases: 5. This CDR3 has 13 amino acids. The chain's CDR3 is CASTRGQDQPQHF. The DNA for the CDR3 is TGTGCCAGCACTCGCGGACAGGATCAGCCCCAGCATTTT.

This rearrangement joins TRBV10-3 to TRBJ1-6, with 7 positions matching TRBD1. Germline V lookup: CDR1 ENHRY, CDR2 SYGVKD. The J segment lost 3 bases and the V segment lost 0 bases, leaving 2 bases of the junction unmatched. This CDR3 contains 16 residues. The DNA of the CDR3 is TGTGCCATCAGTGAGTCGGGGACAGACTATAATTCACCCCTCCACTTT. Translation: CAISESGTDYNSPLHF.

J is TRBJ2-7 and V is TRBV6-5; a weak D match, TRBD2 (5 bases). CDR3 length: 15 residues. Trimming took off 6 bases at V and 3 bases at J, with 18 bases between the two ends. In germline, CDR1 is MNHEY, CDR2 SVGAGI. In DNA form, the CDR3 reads TGTGCCAGCAGCCGTTCCTCGGACTGGAGCTACGAGCAGTACTTC. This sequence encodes CASSRSSDWSYEQYF.

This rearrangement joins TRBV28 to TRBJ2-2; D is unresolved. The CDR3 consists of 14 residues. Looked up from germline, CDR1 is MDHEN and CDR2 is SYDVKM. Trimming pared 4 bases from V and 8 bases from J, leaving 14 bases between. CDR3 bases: TGTGCCAGCAGTTCCCCCGTAGGCCAAGGGGAGCTGTTTTTT. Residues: CASSSPVGQGELFF.

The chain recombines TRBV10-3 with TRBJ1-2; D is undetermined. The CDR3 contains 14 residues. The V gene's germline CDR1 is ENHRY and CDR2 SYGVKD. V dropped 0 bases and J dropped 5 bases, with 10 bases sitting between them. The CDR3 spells CAISESGDGYGYTF. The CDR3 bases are TGTGCCATCAGTGAGTCAGGCGATGGATATGGCTACACCTTC.

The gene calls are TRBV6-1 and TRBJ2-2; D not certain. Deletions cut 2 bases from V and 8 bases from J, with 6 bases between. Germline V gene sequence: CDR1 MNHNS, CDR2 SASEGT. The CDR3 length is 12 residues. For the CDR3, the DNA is TGTGCCAGCAGTGAATGGGGTGGGGAGCTGTTTTTT. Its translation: CASSEWGGELFF.